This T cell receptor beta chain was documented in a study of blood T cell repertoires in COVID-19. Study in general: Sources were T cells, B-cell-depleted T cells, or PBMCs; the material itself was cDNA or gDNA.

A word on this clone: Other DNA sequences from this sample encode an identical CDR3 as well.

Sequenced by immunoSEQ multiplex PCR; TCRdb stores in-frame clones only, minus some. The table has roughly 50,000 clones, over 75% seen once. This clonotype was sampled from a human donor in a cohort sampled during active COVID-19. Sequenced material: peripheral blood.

The chain's CDR3 is CATSDLGTGGTGELFF. The CDR3 DNA follows: TGTGCCACCAGTGATTTGGGGACAGGGGGCACCGGGGAGCTGTTTTTT. The V call is TRBV24-1, the J call TRBJ2-2, with 11 bases matching TRBD1. The germline gives CDR1 KGHDR, CDR2 SFDVKD. The CDR3 contains 16 residues. J was trimmed by 4 bases and V by 0 bases; bases with no gene match: 0.